Listed below are T cell receptor beta chains from one sample, sequenced in a study of OX40 agonist ivuxolimab in advanced cancers. Clones were sequenced by immunoSEQ multiplex PCR, and TCRdb holds only the in-frame ones, with some missing. The sample carries 65,000 to 80,000 clones, roughly 84% recorded once. The sequences come from CD4+ or CD8+ T cells sorted from blood, collected in a trial of the OX40 agonist ivuxolimab. These receptors all stem from an adult with an advanced solid tumor such as melanoma, head and neck, liver or kidney cancer. The CDR3 runs from the conserved cysteine through the conserved F or W. The D gene is left open where the match is weak. Clone size is given for some rows only: seen once, a few or many times, or a class if the clone is expanded.

clone_size,d_call,v_call,j_call,cdr3_aa,cdr3_nt
-,TRBD2,TRBV7-2,TRBJ2-5,CASLSGGRGETQYF,TGTGCCAGCTTATCGGGAGGCCGTGGGGAGACCCAGTACTTC
-,-,TRBV19,TRBJ1-5,CASLGGSAQPQHF,TGTGCCAGCCTCGGGGGGTCGGCTCAGCCCCAGCATTTT
few,TRBD1,TRBV6-1,TRBJ2-5,CASTRDRVETQYF,TGTGCCAGCACCAGGGACAGAGTGGAGACCCAGTACTTC
-,TRBD1,TRBV13,TRBJ2-3,CASSSPPRGPGDTQYF,TGTGCCAGCAGCTCCCCCCCCAGGGGGCCGGGAGATACGCAGTATTTT
-,TRBD1,TRBV6-5,TRBJ2-7,CASTRVGQGLYEQYF,TGTGCCAGCACCAGGGTGGGACAGGGTCTCTACGAGCAGTACTTC
-,-,TRBV10-3,TRBJ1-5,CAISGDNIRQPQHF,TGTGCCATCAGTGGAGACAATATTAGGCAGCCCCAGCATTTT
once,TRBD2,TRBV11-1,TRBJ2-1,CASSRLTSGSGDEQFF,TGTGCCAGCAGCCGCCTGACTAGCGGGAGTGGGGATGAGCAGTTCTTC
-,-,TRBV9,TRBJ1-5,CASSEGNQPQHF,TGTGCCAGCAGCGAGGGGAATCAGCCCCAGCATTTT
-,TRBD2,TRBV2,TRBJ2-1,CASSIATSGGSYNEQFF,TGTGCCAGCAGTATCGCGACTAGCGGGGGGTCCTACAATGAGCAGTTCTTC
-,-,TRBV11-3,TRBJ2-2,CASRGLGELFF,TGTGCCAGCCGAGGGCTCGGGGAGCTGTTTTTT
-,TRBD1,TRBV5-8,TRBJ1-1,CASSLAGQGLNTEAFF,TGTGCCAGCAGCTTGGCGGGACAGGGCCTGAACACTGAAGCTTTCTTT
-,-,TRBV6-6,TRBJ1-5,CASNLRVNQPQHF,TGTGCCAGCAACTTGAGGGTCAATCAGCCCCAGCATTTT
-,-,TRBV30,TRBJ2-6,CAWQGLSGANVLTF,TGTGCCTGGCAAGGCCTCTCTGGGGCCAACGTCCTGACTTTC
-,-,TRBV5-5,TRBJ2-7,CASSLSAHAYEQYF,TGTGCCAGCAGCTTGTCAGCACACGCCTACGAGCAGTACTTC
-,TRBD2,TRBV28,TRBJ2-3,CASSLERSNAGVGQYF,TGTGCCAGCAGCCTCGAGCGGTCTAATGCGGGGGTAGGGCAGTATTTT
-,TRBD1,TRBV29-1,TRBJ1-5,CSAGQGASQPQHF,TGCAGCGCGGGACAGGGGGCGAGTCAGCCCCAGCATTTT
-,-,TRBV18,TRBJ1-4,CASSPPRPNEKLFF,TGTGCCAGCTCACCACCGAGACCGAATGAAAAACTGTTTTTT